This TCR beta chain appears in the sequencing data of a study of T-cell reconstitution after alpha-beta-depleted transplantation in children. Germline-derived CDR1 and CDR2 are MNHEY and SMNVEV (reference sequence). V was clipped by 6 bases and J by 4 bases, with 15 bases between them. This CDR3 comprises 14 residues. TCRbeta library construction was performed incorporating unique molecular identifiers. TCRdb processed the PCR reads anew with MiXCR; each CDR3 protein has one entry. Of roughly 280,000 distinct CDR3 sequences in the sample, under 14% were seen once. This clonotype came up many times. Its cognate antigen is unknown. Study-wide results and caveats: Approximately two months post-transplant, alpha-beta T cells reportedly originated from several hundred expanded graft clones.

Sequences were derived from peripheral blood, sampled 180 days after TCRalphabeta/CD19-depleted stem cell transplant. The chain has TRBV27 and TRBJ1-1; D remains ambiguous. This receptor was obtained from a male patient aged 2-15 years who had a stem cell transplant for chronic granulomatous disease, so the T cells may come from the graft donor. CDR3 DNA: TGTGCCAGCAGCCCCGGCGGGGTGGGCACTGAAGCTTTCTTT. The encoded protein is CASSPGGVGTEAFF.